This TCR beta chain was captured in a study of T cell changes during pregnancy in multiple sclerosis (dated by TCRdb to the late 2010s). Turning to the overall study: The study looked at changes in the T cell repertoire across pregnancy in women with multiple sclerosis.

In regard to this clone: Its specific antigen is unknown. No qualities accompany the bases; no much larger clone lies one base away.

V is reduced by 5 bases and J by 7 bases, leaving a spacing of 12 bases between them. Counted from cysteine to phenylalanine, this CDR3 has 13 amino acids. Solely the CDR3 DNA is kept, with 39 bases framed from the first base. CDR1 MNHEY and CDR2 SMNVEV were looked up in the germline V gene (reference sequence). The library was generated by the immunoSEQ multiplex PCR assay. As stored in TCRdb, this immuneACCESS dataset retains in-frame rearrangements with V and J assigned. A fraction of the clones does not appear; measured against another copy, unresolved V genes explain less than half of the discrepancy, and the remainder lacks a known reason. This sample is represented by around 50,000 clones; 85% to 95% of them were singletons. The top ten hold approximately 0.72% of the sample.

The material sequenced was CD4+ T cells from peripheral blood mononuclear cells, taken in the third trimester of pregnancy. The sequence came from a female donor with multiple sclerosis, enrolled in a pregnancy study. The sequence is built from TRBV27 and TRBJ2-1; TRBD1 might be the D gene, on 5 matching bases. CDR3 loop: CASSAGRGNEQFF. The DNA sequence follows: TGTGCCAGCAGTGCAGGGCGAGGTAATGAGCAGTTCTTC.